Shown below are 6 T cell receptor beta chains from a single sample sequenced in a study of early T cells in non-severe SARS-CoV-2 infection. MiXCR was run by TCRdb on the 5' RACE reads, yielding one entry per CDR3 protein. The table has about 110,000 distinct CDR3 sequences, over 9.5% seen once. The starting material was whole blood, obtained at baseline. Receptors originate from an adult who was a healthcare worker with PCR-confirmed SARS-CoV-2 infection or an uninfected control (not recorded which).

The gene calls are TRBV12-3 or TRBV12-4 and TRBJ2-7; D possibly corresponds to TRBD1 (6 bases). The CDR3 covers 14 residues. Trimming left V 3 bases short and J 0 bases short, with 9 bases between. The CDR3 sequence is CASSFRDISYEQYF. CDR3 nucleotides: TGTGCCAGCAGTTTCCGGGACATCTCCTACGAGCAGTACTTC.

V and J are TRBV4-1 and TRBJ1-4; TRBD1 matches 7 bases. Germline V gene sequence: CDR1 MGHRA, CDR2 YSYEKL. Trimming cost V 3 bases and J 8 bases; bases outside gene matches: 9. This CDR3 is 15 amino acids long. In DNA, the CDR3 is TGCGCCAGCAGCCAGCTAACAGGGGTGAACGAAAAACTGTTTTTT. Translation gives CASSQLTGVNEKLFF.

The rearrangement joins TRBV27 to TRBJ1-2; D not certain. Germline V CDR1 and CDR2: MNHEY, SMNVEV (reference sequence). With 4 bases removed from V and 6 bases from J, the gap between germline ends came to 9 bases. This CDR3 comprises 12 residues. CDR3: CASSSNSHGYTF. The CDR3 DNA follows: TGTGCCAGCAGTTCCAACAGCCATGGCTACACCTTC.

The gene calls are TRBV5-1 and TRBJ1-6; a possible D gene is TRBD1 (6 bases). This CDR3 is built from 14 residues. Trimming pared 5 bases from V and 7 bases from J, leaving 13 bases between. Germline V CDR1 and CDR2: SGHRS, YFSETQ. CDR3 region: CASRDGGPNSPLHF. The CDR3 bases are TGCGCCAGCAGGGACGGGGGGCCGAATTCACCCCTCCACTTT.

This clonotype turned up a few times. The chain combines TRBV30 with TRBJ1-2; no reliable D call. V shed 3 bases and J shed 4 bases, with 18 bases lying between them. Germline lookup yields CDR1 GTSNPN and CDR2 SVGIG (reference sequence). This CDR3 region has 15 residues. The CDR3 DNA reads TGTGCCTGGAGCTACCCTTCGAGGGCTGGCTATGGCTACACCTTC. Translated, it gives CAWSYPSRAGYGYTF.

The chain is built from TRBV7-6 and TRBJ1-6, with a possible D match to TRBD1 (5 bases). The germline CDR1 and CDR2 sequences are SGHVS and FNYEAQ. With 1 base removed from V and 9 bases from J, the gap between germline ends came to 16 bases. This CDR3 contains 16 residues. The CDR3 bases are TGTGCCAGCAGCTTAGGGTCAGGGCCGATCGGTTCACCCCTCCACTTT. Translating it yields CASSLGSGPIGSPLHF. Combining the CDR3 with reference TRBV7-6 and TRBJ1-6 gives the whole variable domain GAGVSQSPRYKVTKRGQDVALRCDPISGHVSLYWYRQALGQGPEFLTYFNYEAQQDKSGLPNDRFSAERPEGSISTLTIQRTEQRDSAMYRCASSLGSGPIGSPLHFGNGTRLTVT.